The clone carrying this T cell receptor beta chain is a singleton in its sample. This specimen belongs to a study of blood T cell repertoires in COVID-19. In the study overall: Collection of acute and convalescent COVID-19 samples took place in the United States, Italy and Spain. Nucleic acid was either cDNA or gDNA, and it came from T cells, B-cell-depleted T cells, or PBMCs.

The CDR3 consists of 15 residues. V gave up 1 base and J gave up 2 bases, with 13 bases separating them. Germline V CDR1 and CDR2: SGHNT, YYREEE (reference sequence). Per the original data handling: Reference gene primer amplification gave estimated nucleated cell counts. Measured with immunoSEQ multiplex PCR; TCRdb has only the in-frame clones, and not every one. V and J calls and clone size are as listed in that table; D and trimming were resolved from the DNA. The sample yields 80,000 to 95,000 clones, approximately 90% seen once. This TCR was recovered from a man in his fifties with active or convalescent COVID-19. The sequenced sample consisted of peripheral blood. The chain recombines TRBV5-4 with TRBJ2-7; TRBD1 might be the D (5 bases). CDR3 sequence reads: CASSLSGLAAYEQYF. In DNA, the CDR3 is TGTGCCAGCAGCTTGTCAGGGTTGGCTGCCTACGAGCAGTACTTC.